This T cell receptor (beta chain) was sequenced in a study of T cells after yellow fever vaccination. V was pared by 5 bases and J by 6 bases, with 6 bases of the junction left unmatched. CDR3 length: 13 residues. Looked up from germline, CDR1 is SGHNT and CDR2 is YYREEE (reference sequence). This clonotype was seen a few times. TCRdb itself ran the 5' RACE reads through MiXCR, one entry per CDR3 protein. The data hold around 600,000 distinct CDR3 sequences, with approximately 13% observed a single time. Here the sequenced sample was PBMCs, taken on the day of the yellow fever booster vaccination. The gene calls are TRBV5-4 and TRBJ2-3, with TRBD2 matching 7 bases. This TCR came from a man in his thirties or forties who received the YFV17D yellow fever vaccine. The chain's CDR3 is CASRGGSADTQYF. The CDR3 DNA sequence: TGTGCCAGCAGGGGGGGGTCGGCTGATACGCAGTATTTT.